This TCR beta chain is from a study of blood T cell repertoires in COVID-19 (dated by TCRdb to between 2020 and 2021). Context from the whole study: Collaborator samples came from the United States, Italy and Spain and covered acute and convalescent phases of COVID-19. The repertoires were released in a freely available public database meant as a resource for research on the immune response to SARS-CoV-2. Where available, HLA class I and class II types were obtained from metadata supplied by the sample provider rather than from assay-based typing. Subjects who had been exposed to COVID-19, were actively infected with it, or had recovered from it provided the deeply sampled blood TCRbeta repertoires that made up the dataset. Samples came from the ongoing ImmuneRACE study (first 160 participants) plus 1,254 subjects from 6 global collaborators. The material from the prospective study consisted of cDNA or gDNA derived from T cells, B-cell-depleted T cells, or PBMCs. A de-identified subject ID, COVID-19 status, age in years and sex were almost always included in the sample metadata.

Points on this clone: Its cognate antigen has yet to be identified. Base qualities were left out, and no much larger clone turns up one base away.

The immunoSEQ Assay, a bias-controlled multiplex PCR, was used to amplify TCRbeta CDR3 regions from genomic DNA. Under the source paper's analysis protocol: The number of nucleated cells in each sample was estimated by amplification of reference gene primers within the assay. To quantify the absolute abundance of each unique TCRbeta CDR3 rearrangement, sequence reads were collapsed and filtered. For each sample, productive Simpson clonality was calculated as the square root of Simpson's diversity index over productive rearrangements. Imported from immuneACCESS, the table was reduced by TCRdb to in-frame sequences with V and J called. These copies leave out some clones; in studies compared against another copy, an unresolved V gene accounts for under half, and the cause of the remainder is not known. D and trimming come from the DNA, and the V and J calls and clone size come from that table. Across this sample there are roughly 76,000 clones, with about 84% seen only once. Around a sixth of the sample is held by the ten biggest clonotypes.

Overall study results and their limits: How much clinical and demographic metadata was included differed by source and by participant, and the metadata was provided uncurated.

The CDR3, from cysteine to phenylalanine, totals 17 residues. The entry retains the CDR3 DNA only, 51 bases that are in frame from base 1. Trimming leaves V shorter by 3 bases and J shorter by 1 base, with the junction holding 3 bases beyond the gene matches. CDR1 is given as SQVTM and CDR2 as ANQGSEA, both from the germline V gene. The collaborating institutions used their own protocols to collect whole blood in K2EDTA tubes. For TCRbeta analysis, collaborator samples were shipped as frozen whole blood, as isolated PBMCs, or as DNA extracted from either sample type. The source is a human donor in a cohort sampled during active COVID-19. The chain was built from TRBV29-1 and TRBJ2-6; 13 bases in between match TRBD2. The material sequenced was peripheral blood. This receptor carries the CDR3 CSVDMTSGRSGANVLTF. In nucleotides, the sequence is TGCAGCGTTGATATGACTAGCGGGAGGTCTGGGGCCAACGTCCTGACTTTC. The full variable domain, with segments outside the CDR3 supplied by the reference TRBV29-1 and TRBJ2-6 proteins, appears as SAVISQKPSRDICQRGTSLTIQCQVDSQVTMMFWYRQQPGQSLTLIATANQGSEATYESGFVIDKFPISRPNLTFSTLTVSNMSPEDSSIYLCSVDMTSGRSGANVLTFGAGSRLTVL.